This T cell receptor beta chain emerged from a study of blood T cell repertoires in COVID-19. Germline lookup yields CDR1 LNHDA and CDR2 SQIVND (reference sequence). The V segment lost 6 bases and the J segment 4 bases; nucleotides outside the gene matches: 7. The CDR3 loop spans 16 amino acids. Original handling: Estimation of nucleated cell counts was performed using reference gene primer amplification. Assay: immunoSEQ multiplex PCR; the TCRdb copy retains only in-frame clones and omits some. V and J calls and clone size are given by that table; D and trimming were obtained from the DNA. The repertoire holds 30,000 or so clones, about 80% seen once, with about 3.9% in the top ten.

The sequencing sample was made of peripheral blood. The chain combines TRBV19 with TRBJ1-6, with TRBD1 matching over 9 bases. This clonotype originated in a middle-aged man with acute or convalescent COVID-19. CDR3 amino acids: CASRAGTGPYNSPLHF. CDR3 bases: TGTGCCAGTAGAGCCGGGACAGGGCCTTATAATTCACCCCTCCACTTT.